The TCR beta chain under discussion was sequenced for a study of T cells after yellow fever vaccination. The study's findings and limits: Few clonotypes appeared in both CD4 and CD8 compartments. Peaking on day 5 versus 15, the secondary response was faster but weaker.

Conversion of TCR transcripts into cDNA relied on 5'RACE template switching, which added a universal primer site and UMIs. TCRdb reprocessed the 5' RACE reads via MiXCR and lists one record per CDR3 protein. The table includes roughly 96,000 distinct CDR3 sequences, roughly 9% detected once. Germline V gene data show CDR1 as SEHNR and CDR2 as FQNEAQ (reference sequence). Trimming took 5 bases from V and 4 from J, leaving 17 bases between them. This CDR3 has 15 amino acids. In its sample, this clonotype was seen a few times. This chain links TRBV7-9 with TRBJ1-1; possible D gene TRBD1, 6 bases. The sample here was CD8+ T cells not binding an NS4B(214-222) dextramer, sorted from PBMCs, taken less than 16 days after the first yellow fever vaccination. The clonotype originates from a man in his late teens or twenties who received the YFV17D yellow fever vaccine. This chain's CDR3 is CASSPGGRGLTEAFF. Here the CDR3 DNA reads TGTGCCAGCAGCCCCGGGGGGCGGGGTCTCACTGAAGCTTTCTTT.